The 5 T cell receptor beta chains below come from one sample, sequenced in a study of cytomegalovirus exposure and HLA in healthy donors. It was with 60 Vbeta and 13 Jbeta primers that the PCR ran. The table came from immunoSEQ multiplex PCR; TCRdb's copy has only in-frame clones and leaves some out. The sample shows under 200,000 clones, roughly 80% of them seen only once. Sequencing input: PBMCs. These receptors were collected from a man younger than 45 in good health and CMV-seropositive.

The V call is TRBV19, the J call TRBJ2-7, with 10 bases matching TRBD2. V trimming: 4 bases; J trimming: 0 bases; junction bases outside the gene matches: 3. CDR1 and CDR2 from the germline V gene are LNHDA and SQIVND (reference sequence). The CDR3 runs 15 residues. CDR3 residues: CASSRGLAASYEQYF. DNA of the CDR3: TGTGCCAGTAGTAGAGGACTAGCGGCCTCCTACGAGCAGTACTTC.

The gene calls are TRBV5-1 and TRBJ2-7; possible D gene TRBD1, 5 bases. Germline CDR1 SGHRS, CDR2 YFSETQ. The CDR3 loop spans 13 amino acids. The V gene lost 8 bases and the J gene lost 2 bases, with 14 bases spanning the gap. CDR3 sequence (DNA): TGCGCCAGGCCCCAGGGTCTCCCCTACGAGCAGTACTTC. Protein: CARPQGLPYEQYF. Complete variable domain (other parts from reference TRBV5-1 and TRBJ2-7): KAGVTQTPRYLIKTRGQQVTLSCSPISGHRSVSWYQQTPGQGLQFLFEYFSETQRNKGNFPGRFSGRQFSNSRSEMNVSTLELGDSALYLCARPQGLPYEQYFGPGTRLTVT.

About this clone itself: This same CDR3 is encoded by further DNA sequences in the sample. This chain uses TRBV27 with TRBJ2-7; D unresolved. This CDR3 region has 12 residues. CDR1 and CDR2 from the germline V gene are MNHEY and SMNVEV (reference sequence). Trimming took off 6 bases at V and 0 bases at J, with 6 bases between the two ends. The CDR3 DNA follows: TGTGCCAGCAGCTCCCCCTCCTACGAGCAGTACTTC. This codes for CASSSPSYEQYF.

The chain links TRBV27 to TRBJ2-3, with a tentative D call TRBD1 (6 bases). Deletions cut 6 bases from V and 6 bases from J, with 16 bases between. The germline V gene encodes CDR1 MNHEY and CDR2 SMNVEV (reference sequence). The CDR3 consists of 14 residues. The CDR3 sequence is CASSSRTEVDTQYF. As DNA, the CDR3 is TGTGCCAGCAGCTCGCGGACAGAGGTGGATACGCAGTATTTT.

V and J are TRBV12-1 and TRBJ1-1; the table's D call of TRBD1 was not tested on the DNA. TRBV12-1 is assigned pseudogene status. The CDR3 sequence is 16 residues long. This chain's CDR3 is CASSFGGQGKDTEAFF. CDR3 sequence (DNA): TGTGCCAGCAGCTTTGGAGGACAGGGCAAGGACACTGAAGCTTTCTTT.